This TCR beta chain emerged from a study of blood T cell repertoires in COVID-19. Whole-study context: Whether acute or convalescent, the COVID-19 samples came from the United States, Italy and Spain. The analysed material was cDNA or gDNA that came from T cells, B-cell-depleted T cells, or PBMCs.

The CDR3 loop spans 12 amino acids. Germline V gene lookup returns CDR1 SNHLY and CDR2 FYNNEI. V was shortened by 4 bases and J by 0 bases, with 3 bases between the two germline ends. Under the authors' procedure: Amplifying reference gene primers gave estimates of nucleated cell counts. Produced via immunoSEQ multiplex PCR; TCRdb's table is partial and in-frame only. V and J calls and clone size are copied from that table; D and trimming were computed from the DNA. The table has approximately 390,000 clones, about 89% seen once. In Seattle, patients joined the study during active infection and were tracked longitudinally.

The chain joins TRBV2 to TRBJ1-1, with D hard to call. The receptor was derived from a woman in her sixties with COVID-19, enrolled during active disease. The sequenced sample was peripheral blood. The CDR3 region has the DNA TGTGCCAGCAGTGGGCTGAACACTGAAGCTTTCTTT. It yields the protein CASSGLNTEAFF.